The clone carrying this TCR beta chain was seen repeatedly, ten times or more. Its antigen remains unknown. The data stem from a study of read filtering for tumor transcriptome and immune sequencing. General study points: IR-seq captured clonotypes deeper and more reliably than RNA-seq. Dropping single-read clonotypes raised IR-seq and RNA-seq shared-clonotype correlation. The sorted CD138-negative fraction was a mixed bone marrow immune population, not purified T cells.

This library used roughly 0.4 ug RNA and molecular barcoded adaptors spanning alpha/delta and beta/gamma chains. TCRdb independently ran MiXCR on the reads; one entry per CDR3 protein. The sample yields under 150,000 distinct CDR3 sequences, less than 15% seen once. CDR1 is LNHDA, CDR2 SQIVND, per germline (reference sequence). The CDR3 covers 16 residues. V lost 1 base, J lost 5 bases, and 4 bases stayed unmatched. The sequence came from a donor over 35 with multiple myeloma. The V call is TRBV19, the J call TRBJ2-1, with TRBD2 matching 11 bases. The sample comprised a population of CD138-negative cells sorted from bone marrow. In DNA, the CDR3 is TGTGCCAGTAGTATAGTGGGACTAGCGGTGGACAATGAGCAGTTCTTC. Protein: CASSIVGLAVDNEQFF.